The clone carrying this T cell receptor beta chain was detected many times. Looked up from germline, CDR1 is SGHRS and CDR2 is YFSETQ. V lost 3 bases, J lost 2 bases, and 2 bases stayed unmatched. CDR3 length: 13 residues. The data originate from a study of read filtering for tumor transcriptome and immune sequencing. This library used roughly 400 ng RNA and molecular barcoded adaptors spanning alpha/delta and beta/gamma chains. One entry per CDR3 protein results from TCRdb running MiXCR on the reads. The data show tens of thousands of distinct CDR3 sequences, with 20% to 25% seen just once and approximately 10% held by the top ten.

Sample: a population of CD138-negative cells sorted from bone marrow. This TCR derives from a donor at least 40 years old with multiple myeloma. V gene TRBV5-1 combines with J gene TRBJ2-7, with TRBD1 matching over 7 bases. The CDR3 DNA sequence: TGCGCCAGCAGCTGGGGGACAGCCTACGAGCAGTACTTC. This gives the protein CASSWGTAYEQYF.